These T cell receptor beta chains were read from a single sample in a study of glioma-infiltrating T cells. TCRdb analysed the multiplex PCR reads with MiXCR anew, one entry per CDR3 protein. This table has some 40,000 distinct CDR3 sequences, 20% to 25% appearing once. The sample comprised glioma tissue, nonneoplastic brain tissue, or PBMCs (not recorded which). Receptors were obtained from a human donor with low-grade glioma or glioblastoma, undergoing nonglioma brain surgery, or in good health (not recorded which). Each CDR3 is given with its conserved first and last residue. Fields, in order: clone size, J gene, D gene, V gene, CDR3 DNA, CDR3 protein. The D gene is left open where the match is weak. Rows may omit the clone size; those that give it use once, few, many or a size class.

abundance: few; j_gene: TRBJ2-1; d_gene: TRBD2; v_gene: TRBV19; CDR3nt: TGTGCCAGCAGACTAGCGGGGGGGTTCAATGAGCAGTTCTTC; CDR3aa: CASRLAGGFNEQFF
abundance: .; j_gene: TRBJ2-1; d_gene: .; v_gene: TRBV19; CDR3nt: TGTGCCAGTAGCCCCAACGGTGGATATCGTTCCTACAATGAGCAGTTCTTC; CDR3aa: CASSPNGGYRSYNEQFF
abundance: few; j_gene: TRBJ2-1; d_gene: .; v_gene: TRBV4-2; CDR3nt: TGTGCCAGCAGCCGAGGGGGAGAGTACAATGAGCAGTTCTTC; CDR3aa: CASSRGGEYNEQFF
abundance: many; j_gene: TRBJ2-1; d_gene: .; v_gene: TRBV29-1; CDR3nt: TGCAGCGTTGAGGGGTCAGGGTCCCATGAGCAGTTCTTC; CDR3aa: CSVEGSGSHEQFF
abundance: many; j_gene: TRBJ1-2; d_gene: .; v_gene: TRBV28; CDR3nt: TGTGCCAGCACCCCCACAGGGAGAAACTATGGCTACACCTTC; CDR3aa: CASTPTGRNYGYTF
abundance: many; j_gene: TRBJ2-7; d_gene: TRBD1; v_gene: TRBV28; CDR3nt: TGTGCCAGCCGGGACAGAACTCGACTCATATCCTACGAGCAGTACTTC; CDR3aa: CASRDRTRLISYEQYF
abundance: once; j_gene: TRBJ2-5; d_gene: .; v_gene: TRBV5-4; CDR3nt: TGTGCCAGCAGCTTGAAGCTCATGACTGAAGAGACCCAGTACTTC; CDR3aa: CASSLKLMTEETQYF
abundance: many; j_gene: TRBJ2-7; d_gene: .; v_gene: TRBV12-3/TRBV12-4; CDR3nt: TGTGCCAGCAGCCGGGCCGGGGTCTACGAGCAGTACTTC; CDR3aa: CASSRAGVYEQYF
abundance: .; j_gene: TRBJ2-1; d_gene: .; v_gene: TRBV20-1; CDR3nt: TGCAGTGCTACCGTACGTCCCCTGGTGAATGAGCAGTTCTTT; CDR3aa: CSATVRPLVNEQFF
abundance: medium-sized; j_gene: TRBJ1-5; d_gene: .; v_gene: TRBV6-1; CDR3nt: TGTGCCAGCAGTCACACAGGCAACAATCAGCCCCAGCATTTT; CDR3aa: CASSHTGNNQPQHF
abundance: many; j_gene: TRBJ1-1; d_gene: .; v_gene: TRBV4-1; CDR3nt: TGCGCCAGCAGCCAAGGGGGCCAGATGAACACTGAAGCTTTCTTT; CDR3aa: CASSQGGQMNTEAFF
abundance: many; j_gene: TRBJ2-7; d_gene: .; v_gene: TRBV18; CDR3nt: TGTGCCAGCTCATCCAATGACCGGACGGCGCAGTACTTC; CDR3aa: CASSSNDRTAQYF
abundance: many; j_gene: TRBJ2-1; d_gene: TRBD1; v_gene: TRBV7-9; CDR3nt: TGTGCCAGCAGCTTGACAGGGGGCAACAATGAGCAGTTCTTC; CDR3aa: CASSLTGGNNEQFF
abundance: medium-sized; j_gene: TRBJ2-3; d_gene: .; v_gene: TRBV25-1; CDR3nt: TGTGCCAGCAGCTCAATTGGTACGCAGTATTTT; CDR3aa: CASSSIGTQYF
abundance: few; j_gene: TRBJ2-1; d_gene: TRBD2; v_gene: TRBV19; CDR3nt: TGTGCCAGTAGTAGAAAGACTAGCGGGAGGAATGAGCAGTTCTTC; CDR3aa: CASSRKTSGRNEQFF
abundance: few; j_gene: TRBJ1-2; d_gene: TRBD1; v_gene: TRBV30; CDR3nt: TGTGCCTGGAGTGTATTAAGGAGAGACAGGGCCTATGGCTACACCTTC; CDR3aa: CAWSVLRRDRAYGYTF
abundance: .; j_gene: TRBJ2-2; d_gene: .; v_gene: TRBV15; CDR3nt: TGTGCCACCAACCGGTCTGGCACCGGGGAGCTGTTTTTT; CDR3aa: CATNRSGTGELFF
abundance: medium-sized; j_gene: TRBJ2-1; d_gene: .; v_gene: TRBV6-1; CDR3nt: TGTGCCAGCAGGCGATGGGATGGCTCCTACAATGAGCAGTTCTTC; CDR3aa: CASRRWDGSYNEQFF
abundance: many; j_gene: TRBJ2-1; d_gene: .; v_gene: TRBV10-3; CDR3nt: TGTGCAATCAGCCCGAGCTCCTACAATGAGCAGTTCTTC; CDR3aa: CAISPSSYNEQFF
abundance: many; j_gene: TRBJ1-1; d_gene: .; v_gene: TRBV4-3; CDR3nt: TGCGCCAGCAGCCAAGAAGCGAACACTGAAGCTTTCTTT; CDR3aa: CASSQEANTEAFF
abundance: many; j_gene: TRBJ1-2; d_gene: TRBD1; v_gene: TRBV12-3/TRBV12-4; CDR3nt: TGTGCCAGCAGCCTGAACCATTGGCAGGGGGAGGGGACTTATGGCTACACCTTC; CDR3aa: CASSLNHWQGEGTYGYTF
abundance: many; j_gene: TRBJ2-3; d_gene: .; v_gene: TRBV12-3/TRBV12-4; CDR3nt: TGTGCCAGCAGTTTGCTAGGACCAACAGATACGCAGTATTTT; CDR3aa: CASSLLGPTDTQYF
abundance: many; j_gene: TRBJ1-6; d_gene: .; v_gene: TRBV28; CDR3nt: TGTGCCAGCAGCCGCCTTTCACCCCTCCACTTT; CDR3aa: CASSRLSPLHF
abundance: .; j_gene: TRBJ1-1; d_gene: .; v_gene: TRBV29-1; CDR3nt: TGCAGCGTTGTCTGGGTATCTGAAGCTTTCTTT; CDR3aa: CSVVWVSEAFF
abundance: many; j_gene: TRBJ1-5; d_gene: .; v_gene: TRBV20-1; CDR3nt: TGCAGTGCTAGTGGGGGGGACATTAGCAATCAGCCCCAGCATTTT; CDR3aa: CSASGGDISNQPQHF
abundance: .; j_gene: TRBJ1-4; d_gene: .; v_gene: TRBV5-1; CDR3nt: TGCGCCAGCGGCTCAGGGGTTGGGGAAAAACTGTTTTTT; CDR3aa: CASGSGVGEKLFF
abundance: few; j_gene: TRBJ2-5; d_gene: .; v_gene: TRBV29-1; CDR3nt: TGCAGCGTTGATGAAGCGACCCAGTACTTC; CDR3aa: CSVDEATQYF
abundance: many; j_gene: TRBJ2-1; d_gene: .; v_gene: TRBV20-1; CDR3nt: TGCAGTGCTTTGGACTCACTGGGTACCCTCTCCTACAATGAGCAGTTCTTC; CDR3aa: CSALDSLGTLSYNEQFF
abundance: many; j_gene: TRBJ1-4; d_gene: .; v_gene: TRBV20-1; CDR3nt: TGCAGTGCTAGAATACGGGGGATACGTGAAAAACTGTTTTTT; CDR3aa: CSARIRGIREKLFF
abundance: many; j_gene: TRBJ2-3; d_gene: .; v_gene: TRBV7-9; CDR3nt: TGTGCCAGCAGCCCCGCCTCTAGAGATACGCAGTATTTT; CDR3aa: CASSPASRDTQYF
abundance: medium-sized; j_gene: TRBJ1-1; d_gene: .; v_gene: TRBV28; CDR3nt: TGTGCCAGCACATCTCTCGGGCTTGACACTGAAGCTTTCTTT; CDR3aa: CASTSLGLDTEAFF
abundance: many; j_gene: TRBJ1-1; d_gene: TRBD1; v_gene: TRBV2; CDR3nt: TGTGCCAGCAGAGATACAGGGGGTTCTGAAGCTTTCTTT; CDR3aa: CASRDTGGSEAFF
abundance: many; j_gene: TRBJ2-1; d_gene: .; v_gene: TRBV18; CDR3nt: TGTGCCAGCTCACGTTCCGGGAGCTCCTACAATGAGCAGTTCTTC; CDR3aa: CASSRSGSSYNEQFF
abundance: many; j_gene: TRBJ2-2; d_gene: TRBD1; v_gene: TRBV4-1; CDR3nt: TGCGCCAGCAGCCAGGGACAGGGGGCGACCGGGGAGCTGTTTTTT; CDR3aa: CASSQGQGATGELFF
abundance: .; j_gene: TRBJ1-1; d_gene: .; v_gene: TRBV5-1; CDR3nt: TGCGCCAGCAGCTTGGCTCCGGAAGGCACTGAAGCTTTCTTT; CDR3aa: CASSLAPEGTEAFF